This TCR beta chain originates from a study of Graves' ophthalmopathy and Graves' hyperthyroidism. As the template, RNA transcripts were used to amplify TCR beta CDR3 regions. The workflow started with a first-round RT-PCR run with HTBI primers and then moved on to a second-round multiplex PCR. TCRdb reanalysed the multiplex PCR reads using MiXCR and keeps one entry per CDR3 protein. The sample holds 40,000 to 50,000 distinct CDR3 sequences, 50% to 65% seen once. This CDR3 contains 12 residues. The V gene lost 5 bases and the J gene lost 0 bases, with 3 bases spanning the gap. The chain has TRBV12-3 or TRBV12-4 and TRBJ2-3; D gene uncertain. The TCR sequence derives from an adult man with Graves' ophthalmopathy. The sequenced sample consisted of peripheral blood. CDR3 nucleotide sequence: TGTGCCAGCAGTGCCAGCACAGATACGCAGTATTTT. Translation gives CASSASTDTQYF.